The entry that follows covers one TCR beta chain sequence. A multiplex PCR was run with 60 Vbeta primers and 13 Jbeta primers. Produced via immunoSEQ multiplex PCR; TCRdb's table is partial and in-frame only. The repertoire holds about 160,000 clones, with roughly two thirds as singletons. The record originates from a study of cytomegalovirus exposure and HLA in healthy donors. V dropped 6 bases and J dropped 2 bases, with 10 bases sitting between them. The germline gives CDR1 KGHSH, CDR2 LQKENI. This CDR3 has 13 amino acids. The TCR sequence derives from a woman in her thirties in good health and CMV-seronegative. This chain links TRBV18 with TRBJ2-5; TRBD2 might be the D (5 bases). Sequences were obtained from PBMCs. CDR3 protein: CASSSGVQETQYF. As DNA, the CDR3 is TGTGCCAGCTCCTCCGGGGTGCAAGAGACCCAGTACTTC.